This is a list of T cell receptor beta chains from one sample in a study of T cell responses to AZD1222 COVID-19 vaccine. TCRdb keeps only in-frame clones here, not all; method: immunoSEQ multiplex PCR. Here the sample spans about 160,000 clones, 90% to 95% being singletons. The specimen was peripheral blood, collected on day 0 of AZD1222 vaccination. Source of these receptors: an adult in good health. CDR3s include the opening cysteine and the closing phenylalanine or tryptophan. A D gene is named only where the DNA matches it firmly. Not all rows give a size; the values are once, few, many and, for expanded clones, a class.

D gene: .; clone size: few; V gene: TRBV6-2/TRBV6-3; J gene: TRBJ2-3; CDR3 protein: CASSYSVEGGTDTQYF; CDR3 DNA: TGTGCCAGCAGTTACTCGGTGGAGGGGGGAACAGATACGCAGTATTTT
D gene: TRBD1; clone size: .; V gene: TRBV3-1/TRBV3-2; J gene: TRBJ1-2; CDR3 protein: CASSQDRPQGVRGYTF; CDR3 DNA: TGTGCCAGCAGCCAAGATCGCCCACAGGGGGTCCGCGGCTACACCTTC
D gene: .; clone size: .; V gene: TRBV10-3; J gene: TRBJ2-5; CDR3 protein: CATREGAQYF; CDR3 DNA: TGTGCCACCAGAGAGGGGGCCCAGTACTTC
D gene: .; clone size: .; V gene: TRBV7-2; J gene: TRBJ1-1; CDR3 protein: CASSTPTHTEAFF; CDR3 DNA: TGTGCCAGCAGCACCCCAACGCACACTGAAGCTTTCTTT
D gene: .; clone size: few; V gene: TRBV18; J gene: TRBJ2-3; CDR3 protein: CASSPSTDTQYF; CDR3 DNA: TGTGCCAGCTCACCTAGCACAGATACGCAGTATTTT
D gene: TRBD1; clone size: once; V gene: TRBV15; J gene: TRBJ1-1; CDR3 protein: CATRGQENTEAFF; CDR3 DNA: TGTGCCACCAGGGGACAGGAGAACACTGAAGCTTTCTTT
D gene: .; clone size: once; V gene: TRBV25-1; J gene: TRBJ1-4; CDR3 protein: CASSELRGQGKNEKLFF; CDR3 DNA: TGTGCCAGCAGTGAACTTCGGGGCCAGGGAAAAAATGAAAAACTGTTTTTT
D gene: .; clone size: .; V gene: TRBV11-2; J gene: TRBJ1-1; CDR3 protein: CASSPYPERMNTEAFF; CDR3 DNA: TGTGCCAGCAGCCCCTATCCGGAAAGAATGAACACTGAAGCTTTCTTT
D gene: .; clone size: .; V gene: TRBV7-9; J gene: TRBJ2-5; CDR3 protein: CASSSQGLQETQYF; CDR3 DNA: TGTGCCAGCAGCTCCCAGGGACTCCAAGAGACCCAGTACTTC
D gene: .; clone size: .; V gene: TRBV27; J gene: TRBJ2-3; CDR3 protein: CASGPMGDTQYF; CDR3 DNA: TGTGCCAGCGGTCCGATGGGAGATACGCAGTATTTT
D gene: TRBD1; clone size: .; V gene: TRBV18; J gene: TRBJ1-2; CDR3 protein: CASSFGQGDGYTF; CDR3 DNA: TGTGCCAGCTCATTTGGACAGGGAGATGGCTACACCTTC
D gene: TRBD2; clone size: once; V gene: TRBV2; J gene: TRBJ2-7; CDR3 protein: CASLAGGPYEQYF; CDR3 DNA: TGTGCTAGTCTAGCGGGGGGTCCCTACGAGCAGTACTTC
D gene: TRBD1; clone size: .; V gene: TRBV28; J gene: TRBJ1-6; CDR3 protein: CASSIRQGVGYSPLHF; CDR3 DNA: TGTGCCAGCAGTATCCGACAGGGCGTAGGGTATTCACCCCTCCACTTT
D gene: .; clone size: .; V gene: TRBV9; J gene: TRBJ2-1; CDR3 protein: CASSVWDRNNEQFF; CDR3 DNA: TGTGCCAGCAGCGTATGGGACCGAAACAATGAGCAGTTCTTC
D gene: .; clone size: once; V gene: TRBV9; J gene: TRBJ1-1; CDR3 protein: CASSLDRNTEAFF; CDR3 DNA: TGTGCCAGCAGCCTTGACAGGAACACTGAAGCTTTCTTT
D gene: TRBD1; clone size: .; V gene: TRBV19; J gene: TRBJ2-7; CDR3 protein: CASSSTGLAYEQYF; CDR3 DNA: TGTGCCAGTAGTTCGACAGGGTTGGCCTACGAGCAGTACTTC
D gene: TRBD1; clone size: .; V gene: TRBV3-1/TRBV3-2; J gene: TRBJ2-2; CDR3 protein: CASSQDERQGTGELFF; CDR3 DNA: TGTGCCAGCAGCCAAGATGAGAGACAGGGGACCGGGGAGCTGTTTTTT
D gene: .; clone size: .; V gene: TRBV2; J gene: TRBJ1-3; CDR3 protein: CASSVFSDTIYF; CDR3 DNA: TGTGCCAGCAGTGTGTTTTCGGACACCATATATTTT
D gene: .; clone size: .; V gene: TRBV18; J gene: TRBJ1-6; CDR3 protein: CASSQGPINSPLHF; CDR3 DNA: TGTGCCAGCTCACAGGGACCGATTAATTCACCCCTCCACTTT
D gene: .; clone size: once; V gene: TRBV4-3; J gene: TRBJ1-1; CDR3 protein: CASSQDEGYFGAFF; CDR3 DNA: TGCGCCAGCAGCCAAGATGAGGGTTATTTTGGGGCTTTCTTT
D gene: TRBD1; clone size: .; V gene: TRBV6-1; J gene: TRBJ2-1; CDR3 protein: CASSALTPGQFYNEQFF; CDR3 DNA: TGTGCCAGCAGTGCTCTTACCCCGGGACAGTTCTACAATGAGCAGTTCTTC
D gene: .; clone size: .; V gene: TRBV9; J gene: TRBJ2-3; CDR3 protein: CASSGRGFGDTQYF; CDR3 DNA: TGTGCCAGCAGCGGCAGGGGTTTCGGAGATACGCAGTATTTT
D gene: .; clone size: few; V gene: TRBV3-1/TRBV3-2; J gene: TRBJ1-2; CDR3 protein: CASSKNYGYTF; CDR3 DNA: TGTGCCAGCAGCAAAAACTATGGCTACACCTTC
D gene: .; clone size: .; V gene: TRBV29-1; J gene: TRBJ1-2; CDR3 protein: CSVEDTLLVGGYTF; CDR3 DNA: TGCAGCGTTGAAGATACCCTTCTAGTGGGTGGCTACACCTTC
D gene: TRBD1; clone size: .; V gene: TRBV6-1; J gene: TRBJ2-7; CDR3 protein: CASSEAPGGPDEQYF; CDR3 DNA: TGTGCCAGCAGTGAAGCCCCAGGGGGCCCCGACGAGCAGTACTTC